This TCR beta chain was identified during a study of cytomegalovirus exposure and HLA in healthy donors. Trimming cost V 2 bases and J 7 bases, with 11 bases left between them. This CDR3 region has 13 residues. The germline gives CDR1 SEHNR, CDR2 FQNEAQ (reference sequence). Broader study findings: Whilst most TCR sequences proved rare, a subset of public TCRs occurred across many donors. The sole available immune exposure information was CMV serostatus.

A multiplex PCR was run with 60 Vbeta primers and 13 Jbeta primers. The assay was immunoSEQ multiplex PCR, and TCRdb's table has in-frame clones only and misses some. The data contain roughly 99,000 clones, over 65% of them singletons. This clone occurred a few times. Its antigen is unknown. The clonotype comes from a woman between 40 and 55 years old in good health and CMV-seropositive. The specimen was PBMCs. The chain joins TRBV7-9 to TRBJ1-1; a possible D gene is TRBD1 (5 bases). CDR3 bases: TGTGCCAGCAGCTTATTAGGGGATGGTGAAGCTTTCTTT. Translating it yields CASSLLGDGEAFF.